These 20 T cell receptor beta chains were sequenced from one sample in a study of blood T cell repertoires in COVID-19. Sequencing was performed with immunoSEQ multiplex PCR; in TCRdb, only in-frame clones are kept and a portion is missing. The sample consists of 330,000 or so clones, roughly 87% of them appearing once. The sequenced material came from peripheral blood. The source is a man aged 25 to 45 with COVID-19, enrolled during active disease.

V and J are TRBV5-1 and TRBJ1-3; D ambiguous. The germline V gene has CDR1 SGHRS and CDR2 YFSETQ. The CDR3 extends over 14 amino acids. The V and J ends lost 2 bases and 0 bases respectively, with 6 bases between them. The CDR3 DNA is TGCGCCAGCAGCTTACAAACCTCTGGAAACACCATATATTTT. It yields the protein CASSLQTSGNTIYF.

This chain links TRBV15 with TRBJ2-2; a weak D match, TRBD1 (5 bases). V gave up 5 bases and J gave up 4 bases, with 20 bases separating them. The germline CDR1 and CDR2 sequences are LNHNV and YYDKDF (reference sequence). The CDR3 extends over 17 amino acids. The CDR3 spells CATSGVLGQGSTGELFF. CDR3 bases: TGTGCCACCAGCGGGGTTTTGGGCCAGGGAAGCACCGGGGAGCTGTTTTTT.

The genes are TRBV6-5 and TRBJ1-5; 7 nucleotides match TRBD1. Trimming at V came to 7 bases and at J to 1 base, leaving 7 bases not matched to a gene. The CDR3 has 15 amino acids. The germline CDR1 and CDR2 sequences are MNHEY and SVGAGI. This chain's CDR3 is CASTLGQASNQPQHF. DNA for the CDR3: TGTGCCAGCACTCTAGGACAGGCCAGCAATCAGCCCCAGCATTTT.

The genes are TRBV4-1 and TRBJ1-2; 10 bases match TRBD1. The J segment lost 4 bases and the V segment lost 3 bases, leaving 8 bases of the junction unmatched. In germline, CDR1 is MGHRA, CDR2 YSYEKL. The CDR3 contains 16 residues. The CDR3 is CASSHGQGGTLYGYTF. CDR3 nucleotides: TGCGCCAGCAGCCACGGACAGGGGGGGACTCTCTATGGCTACACCTTC.

The CDR3 DNA follows: TGTGCCAGCAGCCTAGCGGGGGGGTTCACAGATACGCAGTATTTT. Protein product: CASSLAGGFTDTQYF. The V call is TRBV11-2, the J call TRBJ2-3; TRBD2 agrees at 12 bases. This CDR3 has 15 amino acids. With 5 bases clipped from V and 2 bases from J, the junction kept 2 bases outside the gene matches. CDR1 is SGHAT and CDR2 is FQNNGV in the germline V gene.

The rearrangement uses TRBV19 and TRBJ1-1; maybe TRBD1 (6 bases). The ends were cut back, 10 bases at V and 3 bases at J, with 15 bases in the middle. This CDR3 has 13 amino acids. Per the germline V gene, CDR1 is LNHDA and CDR2 is SQIVND (reference sequence). CDR3 protein: CATRDTWDTEAFF. The CDR3, as DNA: TGTGCCACCCGGGACACCTGGGACACTGAAGCTTTCTTT.

The rearrangement uses TRBV18 and TRBJ2-5; a possible D gene is TRBD2 (5 bases). V lost 3 bases, J lost 4 bases, and 12 bases lay in between. CDR3 length equals 14 residues. CDR1 KGHSH and CDR2 LQKENI come from the germline V gene. CDR3 protein: CASSPAPSGETQYF. DNA of the CDR3: TGTGCCAGCTCACCCGCTCCCAGCGGAGAGACCCAGTACTTC.

The rearrangement joins TRBV15 to TRBJ2-7; D not certain. This CDR3 contains 16 residues. The germline CDR1 and CDR2 sequences are LNHNV and YYDKDF (reference sequence). The V gene lost 1 base and the J gene lost 2 bases, with 15 bases spanning the gap. DNA for the CDR3: TGTGCCACCAGCAGAGCCCCTGGCGGAGCGACCTACGAGCAGTACTTC. Its protein product is CATSRAPGGATYEQYF.

The chain carries TRBV7-2 and TRBJ1-3; no reliable D call. Germline V gene data show CDR1 as SGHTA and CDR2 as FQGNSA. The CDR3 runs to 13 residues. The V end was cut by 1 base, the J end by 2 bases, with 3 bases between. In DNA, the CDR3 is TGTGCCAGCAGCTTAGGCGCTGGAAACACCATATATTTT. Amino acids: CASSLGAGNTIYF. Combining the CDR3 with reference TRBV7-2 and TRBJ1-3 gives the whole variable domain GAGVSQSPSNKVTEKGKDVELRCDPISGHTALYWYRQSLGQGLEFLIYFQGNSAPDKSGLPSDRFSAERTGGSVSTLTIQRTQQEDSAVYLCASSLGAGNTIYFGEGSWLTVV.

The chain has TRBV19 and TRBJ1-6; 7 bases line up with TRBD1. The CDR3 runs to 15 residues. CDR1 LNHDA and CDR2 SQIVND come from the germline V gene (reference sequence). V gave up 7 bases and J gave up 9 bases; unmatched junction bases: 12. In nucleotides, the CDR3 is TGTGCCAGTACCCGCGGAGGGCAGGGGGGTTCACCCCTCCACTTT. As protein: CASTRGGQGGSPLHF.

This sequence joins TRBV28 and TRBJ2-7; 8 bases match TRBD1. The CDR3 has 15 amino acids. The V gene end was trimmed by 5 bases and the J gene end by 2 bases; junction bases not matched to a gene: 8. Germline CDR1 and CDR2: MDHEN and SYDVKM. The CDR3 reads CASSTPGQATYEQYF. The CDR3 DNA follows: TGTGCCAGCAGTACCCCGGGACAGGCAACCTACGAGCAGTACTTC. Full variable domain (remainder filled in from reference TRBV28 and TRBJ2-7): DVKVTQSSRYLVKRTGEKVFLECVQDMDHENMFWYRQDPGLGLRLIYFSYDVKMKEKGDIPEGYSVSREKKERFSLILESASTNQTSMYLCASSTPGQATYEQYFGPGTRLTVT.

The V and J genes are TRBV19 and TRBJ2-3, with 9 bases identical to TRBD2. This CDR3 contains 18 residues. Germline assignment: CDR1 LNHDA and CDR2 SQIVND (reference sequence). The junction had 13 bases not matched to a gene; V was cut back by 2 bases and J by 4 bases. The CDR3 nucleotides read TGTGCCAGTAGTATACCTGTTGCGAGCGGGGGGCCGGCAGATACGCAGTATTTT. Translated, it gives CASSIPVASGGPADTQYF.

The chain links TRBV21-1 to TRBJ1-4. TRBV21-1 is assigned pseudogene status. The CDR3 is 10 amino acids. In DNA form, the CDR3 reads TGTGCCAGCAGCAAACTAGAACTGTTTTTT. This gives the protein CASSKLELFF.

This chain connects TRBV25-1 to TRBJ1-1, with 7 bases matching TRBD1. The V gene's germline CDR1 is MGHDK and CDR2 SYGVNS. V was pared by 8 bases and J by 1 base, with 7 bases of the junction left unmatched. The length of the CDR3 is 14 residues. CDR3 in amino acids: CASRLTGANTEAFF. DNA of the CDR3: TGTGCCAGCCGATTAACAGGGGCGAACACTGAAGCTTTCTTT.

The chain carries TRBV21-1 and TRBJ2-4; the table calls TRBD2, which could not be checked here. TRBV21-1 is marked as a pseudogene. The CDR3 is made up of 18 amino acids. The CDR3 DNA follows: TGTGCCAGCAGCATTGGCCTTCAGGGACTTCGGGCCAAAAACATTCAGTACTTC. Translation gives CASSIGLQGLRAKNIQYF.

In DNA form, the CDR3 reads TGCGCCAGCAGCTTGGTCCCAGGGATAGTTTACAATGAGCAGTTCTTC. Its protein product is CASSLVPGIVYNEQFF. This chain uses TRBV5-1 with TRBJ2-1; D is possibly TRBD1 (5 bases). Trimming stripped 0 bases from V and 4 bases from J, with 14 bases between. The CDR3 length is 16 residues. Germline V lookup: CDR1 SGHRS, CDR2 YFSETQ.

The chain carries TRBV2 and TRBJ2-1; D may be TRBD2 (7 bases). The CDR3 is 14 residues long. Trimming removed 10 bases at V and 5 bases at J, with 18 bases between. CDR1 is SNHLY, CDR2 FYNNEI, per germline. CDR3 sequence (DNA): TGTGCCAACCTGGGGGGGCAGGGGAACAATGAGCAGTTCTTC. Translated, it gives CANLGGQGNNEQFF. Full variable domain (remainder filled in from reference TRBV2 and TRBJ2-1): EPEVTQTPSHQVTQMGQEVILRCVPISNHLYFYWYRQILGQKVEFLVSFYNNEISEKSEIFDDQFSVERPDGSNFTLKIRSTKLEDSAMYFCANLGGQGNNEQFFGPGTRLTVL.

V usage is TRBV28 and J usage is TRBJ2-5; 7 bases match TRBD1. V was pared by 4 bases and J by 2 bases, with 1 base of the junction left unmatched. CDR1 MDHEN and CDR2 SYDVKM come from the germline V gene. The CDR3 covers 13 residues. The DNA for the CDR3 is TGTGCCAGCAGTTCGGGACAGCAAGAGACCCAGTACTTC. It translates to CASSSGQQETQYF.

The J gene is TRBJ2-1, the V gene TRBV4-3; D may be TRBD2 (5 bases). Germline V gene data show CDR1 as LGHNA and CDR2 as YSLEER. V gave up 1 base and J gave up 7 bases, with 14 bases separating them. This CDR3 spans 15 amino acids. The CDR3 bases are TGCGCCAGCAGCCAAGCTTGGCTAGCTCCGAATGAGCAGTTCTTC. Translated: CASSQAWLAPNEQFF.

This chain uses TRBV9 with TRBJ1-3, with D uncertain. The germline V gene encodes CDR1 SGDLS and CDR2 YYNGEE. This CDR3 is built from 14 residues. Trimming took 4 bases from V and 2 from J, leaving 10 bases between them. CDR3 protein: CASSPPGAGNTIYF. In DNA form, the CDR3 reads TGTGCCAGCAGCCCCCCCGGGGCTGGAAACACCATATATTTT.